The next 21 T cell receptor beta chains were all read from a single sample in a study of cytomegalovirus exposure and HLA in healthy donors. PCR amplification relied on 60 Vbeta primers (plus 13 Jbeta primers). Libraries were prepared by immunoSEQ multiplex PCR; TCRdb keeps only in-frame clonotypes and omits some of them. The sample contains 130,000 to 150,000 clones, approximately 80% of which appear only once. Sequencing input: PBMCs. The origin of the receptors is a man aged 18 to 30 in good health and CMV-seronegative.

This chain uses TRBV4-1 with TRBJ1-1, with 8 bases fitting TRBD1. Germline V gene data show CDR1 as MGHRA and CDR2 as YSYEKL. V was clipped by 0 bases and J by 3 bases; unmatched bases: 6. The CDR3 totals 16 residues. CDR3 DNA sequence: TGCGCCAGCAGCCAAGAGGGATACAGGGGGGACACTGAAGCTTTCTTT. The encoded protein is CASSQEGYRGDTEAFF.

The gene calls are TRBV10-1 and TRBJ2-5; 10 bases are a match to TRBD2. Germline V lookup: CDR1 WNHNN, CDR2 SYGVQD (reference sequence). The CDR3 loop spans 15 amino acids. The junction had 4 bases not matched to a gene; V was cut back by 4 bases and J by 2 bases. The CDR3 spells CASSAGLADQETQYF. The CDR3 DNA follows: TGCGCCAGCAGTGCTGGACTAGCGGATCAAGAGACCCAGTACTTC.

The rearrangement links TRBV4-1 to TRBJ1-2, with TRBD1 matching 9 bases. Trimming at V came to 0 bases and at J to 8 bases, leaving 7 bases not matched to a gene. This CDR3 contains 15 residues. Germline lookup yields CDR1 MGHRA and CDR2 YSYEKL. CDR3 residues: CASSQEGDRVKGYTF. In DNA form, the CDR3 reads TGCGCCAGCAGCCAAGAAGGGGACAGGGTCAAAGGCTACACCTTC.

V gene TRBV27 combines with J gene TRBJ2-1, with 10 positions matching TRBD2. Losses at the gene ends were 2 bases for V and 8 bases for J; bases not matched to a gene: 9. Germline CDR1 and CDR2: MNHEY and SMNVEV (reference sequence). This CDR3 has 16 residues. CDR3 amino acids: CASSLARASGSYEQFF. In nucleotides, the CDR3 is TGTGCCAGCAGTTTAGCGAGGGCTAGCGGGAGCTATGAGCAGTTCTTC.

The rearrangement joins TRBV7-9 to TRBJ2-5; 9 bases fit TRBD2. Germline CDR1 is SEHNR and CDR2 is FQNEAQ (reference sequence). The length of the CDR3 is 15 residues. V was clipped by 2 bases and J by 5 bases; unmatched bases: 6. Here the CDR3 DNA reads TGTGCCAGCAGCTTATCATCTAGCGGGGTGGAGACCCAGTACTTC. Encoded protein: CASSLSSSGVETQYF.

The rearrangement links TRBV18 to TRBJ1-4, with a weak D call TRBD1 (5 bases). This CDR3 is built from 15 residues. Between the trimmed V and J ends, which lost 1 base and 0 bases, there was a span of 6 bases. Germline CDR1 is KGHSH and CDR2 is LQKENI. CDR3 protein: CASSPQGTTNEKLFF. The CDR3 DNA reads TGTGCCAGCTCACCACAGGGGACAACTAATGAAAAACTGTTTTTT.

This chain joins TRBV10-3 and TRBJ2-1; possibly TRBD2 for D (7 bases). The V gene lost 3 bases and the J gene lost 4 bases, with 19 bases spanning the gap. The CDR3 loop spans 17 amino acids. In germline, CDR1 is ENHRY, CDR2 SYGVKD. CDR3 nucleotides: TGTGCCATCAGTGACCCTTGGCCGGAGGGGGGGTACAATGAGCAGTTCTTC. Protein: CAISDPWPEGGYNEQFF.

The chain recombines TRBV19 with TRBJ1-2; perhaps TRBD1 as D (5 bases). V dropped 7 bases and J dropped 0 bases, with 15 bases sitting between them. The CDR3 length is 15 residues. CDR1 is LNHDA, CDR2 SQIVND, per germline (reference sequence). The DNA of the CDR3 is TGTGCCAGTAATAGTGGGGCAATCACTAACTATGGCTACACCTTC. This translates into CASNSGAITNYGYTF.

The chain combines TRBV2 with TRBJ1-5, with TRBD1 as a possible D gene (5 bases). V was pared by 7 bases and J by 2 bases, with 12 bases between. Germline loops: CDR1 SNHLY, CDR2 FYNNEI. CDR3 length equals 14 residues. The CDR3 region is CASTGGDGNQPQHF. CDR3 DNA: TGTGCCAGCACTGGGGGGGATGGCAATCAGCCCCAGCATTTT.

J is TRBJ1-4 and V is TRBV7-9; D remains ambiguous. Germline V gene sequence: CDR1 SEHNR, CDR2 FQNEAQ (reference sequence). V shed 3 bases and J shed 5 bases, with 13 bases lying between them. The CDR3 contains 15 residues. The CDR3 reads CASSFERGRNEKLFF. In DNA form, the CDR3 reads TGTGCCAGCAGCTTCGAAAGAGGAAGAAATGAAAAACTGTTTTTT. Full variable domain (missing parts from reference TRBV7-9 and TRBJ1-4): DTGVSQNPRHKITKRGQNVTFRCDPISEHNRLYWYRQTLGQGPEFLTYFQNEAQLEKSRLLSDRFSAERPKGSFSTLEIQRTEQGDSAMYLCASSFERGRNEKLFFGSGTQLSVL.

CDR3 bases: TGTGCCAGCAGTGAATTAGGGGGCAAGATGAACACTGAAGCTTTCTTT. Protein: CASSELGGKMNTEAFF. This sequence joins TRBV25-1 and TRBJ1-1; 7 bases agree with TRBD1. J was trimmed by 0 bases and V by 1 base; bases with no gene match: 5. This CDR3 comprises 16 residues. The V gene's germline CDR1 is MGHDK and CDR2 SYGVNS.

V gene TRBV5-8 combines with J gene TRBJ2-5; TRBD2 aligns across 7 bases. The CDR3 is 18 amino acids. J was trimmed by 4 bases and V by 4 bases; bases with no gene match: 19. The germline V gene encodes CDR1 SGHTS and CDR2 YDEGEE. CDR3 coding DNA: TGTGCCAGCAGCACCACCTGGGACTACTCCTCCATGGGAGAGACCCAGTACTTC. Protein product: CASSTTWDYSSMGETQYF.

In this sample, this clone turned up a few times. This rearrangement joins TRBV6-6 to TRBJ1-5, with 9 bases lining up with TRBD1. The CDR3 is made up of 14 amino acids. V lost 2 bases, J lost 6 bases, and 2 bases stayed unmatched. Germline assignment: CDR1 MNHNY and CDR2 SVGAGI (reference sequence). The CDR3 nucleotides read TGTGCCAGCAGTTACGGGGGACAGGGTCAGCCCCAGCATTTT. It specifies CASSYGGQGQPQHF.

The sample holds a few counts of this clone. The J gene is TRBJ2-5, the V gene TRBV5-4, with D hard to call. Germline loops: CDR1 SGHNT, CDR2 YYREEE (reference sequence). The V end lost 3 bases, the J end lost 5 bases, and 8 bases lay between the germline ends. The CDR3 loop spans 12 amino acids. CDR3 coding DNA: TGTGCCAGCAGCTCCTATCGGGAGACCCAGTACTTC. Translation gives CASSSYRETQYF. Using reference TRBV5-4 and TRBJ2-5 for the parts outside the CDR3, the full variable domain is ETGVTQSPTHLIKTRGQQVTLRCSSQSGHNTVSWYQQALGQGPQFIFQYYREEENGRGNFPPRFSGLQFPNYSSELNVNALELDDSALYLCASSSYRETQYFGPGTRLLVL.

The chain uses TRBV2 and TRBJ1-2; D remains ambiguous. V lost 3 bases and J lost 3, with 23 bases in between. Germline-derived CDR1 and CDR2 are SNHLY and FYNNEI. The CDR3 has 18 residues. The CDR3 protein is CASSEPPTHLPSDYGYTF. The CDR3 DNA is TGTGCCAGCAGTGAGCCCCCGACTCATTTACCAAGCGACTATGGCTACACCTTC.

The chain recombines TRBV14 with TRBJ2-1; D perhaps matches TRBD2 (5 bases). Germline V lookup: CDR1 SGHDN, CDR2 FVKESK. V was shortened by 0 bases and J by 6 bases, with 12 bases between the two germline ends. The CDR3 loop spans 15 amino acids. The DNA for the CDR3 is TGTGCCAGCAGCCAAGACCAGGCTCGGGGCAATGAGCAGTTCTTC. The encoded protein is CASSQDQARGNEQFF.

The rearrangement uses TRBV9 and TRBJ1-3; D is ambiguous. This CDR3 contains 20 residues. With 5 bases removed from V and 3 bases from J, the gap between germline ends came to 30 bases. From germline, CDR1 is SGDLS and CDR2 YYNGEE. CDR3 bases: TGTGCCAGCAGTCACCTTCCTTTAGGACTTTCTTCCGGCTATGGAAACACCATATATTTT. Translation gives CASSHLPLGLSSGYGNTIYF.

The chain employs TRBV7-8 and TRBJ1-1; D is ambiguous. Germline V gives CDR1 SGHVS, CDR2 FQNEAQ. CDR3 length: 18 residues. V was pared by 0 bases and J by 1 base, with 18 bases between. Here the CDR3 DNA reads TGTGCCAGCAGCTTAGCCGCGCTCCCAAAAATTCCGAACACTGAAGCTTTCTTT. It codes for CASSLAALPKIPNTEAFF.

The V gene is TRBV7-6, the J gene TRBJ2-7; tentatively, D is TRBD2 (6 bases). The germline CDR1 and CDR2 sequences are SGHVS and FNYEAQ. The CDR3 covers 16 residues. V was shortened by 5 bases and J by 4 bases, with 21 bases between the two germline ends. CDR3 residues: CASSPSRTIFGYEQYF. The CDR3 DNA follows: TGTGCCAGCAGCCCCTCTCGGACTATTTTCGGTTACGAGCAGTACTTC.

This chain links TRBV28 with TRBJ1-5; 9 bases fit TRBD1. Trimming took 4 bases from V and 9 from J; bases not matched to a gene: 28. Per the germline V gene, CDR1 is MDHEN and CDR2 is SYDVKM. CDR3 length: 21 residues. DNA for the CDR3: TGTGCCAGCAGTTCCGCGGGGAACAGGGGGCATAGCTTTTGGTCTCATCCGCCCCAGCATTTT. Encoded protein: CASSSAGNRGHSFWSHPPQHF.

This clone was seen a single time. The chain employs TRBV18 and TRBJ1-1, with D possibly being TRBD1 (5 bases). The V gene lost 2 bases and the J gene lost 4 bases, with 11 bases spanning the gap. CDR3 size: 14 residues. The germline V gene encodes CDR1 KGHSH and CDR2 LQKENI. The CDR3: CASSPVGEGTEAFF. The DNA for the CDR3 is TGTGCCAGCTCACCAGTAGGGGAAGGCACTGAAGCTTTCTTT.